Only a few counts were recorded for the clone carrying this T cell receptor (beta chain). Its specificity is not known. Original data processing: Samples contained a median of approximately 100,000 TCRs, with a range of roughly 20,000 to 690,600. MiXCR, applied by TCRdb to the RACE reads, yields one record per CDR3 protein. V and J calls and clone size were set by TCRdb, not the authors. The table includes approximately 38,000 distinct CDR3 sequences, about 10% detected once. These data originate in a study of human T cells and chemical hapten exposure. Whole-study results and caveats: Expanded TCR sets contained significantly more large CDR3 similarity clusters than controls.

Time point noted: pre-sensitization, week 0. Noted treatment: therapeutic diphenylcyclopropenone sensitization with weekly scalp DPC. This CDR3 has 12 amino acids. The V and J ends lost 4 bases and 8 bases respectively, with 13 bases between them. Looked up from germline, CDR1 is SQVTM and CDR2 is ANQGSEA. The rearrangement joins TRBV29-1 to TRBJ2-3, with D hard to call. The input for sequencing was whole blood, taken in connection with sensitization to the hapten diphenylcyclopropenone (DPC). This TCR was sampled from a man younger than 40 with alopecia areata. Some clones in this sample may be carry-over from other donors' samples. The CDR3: CSVVLHPLTQYF. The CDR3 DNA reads TGCAGCGTTGTTCTCCATCCCCTTACGCAGTATTTT.